Listed below are T cell receptor beta chains from one sample, sequenced in a study of blood T cell repertoires in COVID-19. Method: immunoSEQ multiplex PCR; TCRdb's copy keeps in-frame clones and lacks some. The table has 61,000 or so clones, 85% to 90% seen once; the top ten hold 20% to 25%. Sequenced material: peripheral blood. Receptors originate from a woman in her forties or fifties with active or convalescent COVID-19. Each CDR3 is given with its conserved first and last residue. Each record gives: J gene, clone size, D gene, V gene, CDR3 protein. The D gene is left open where the match is weak. Only some rows state a clone size, as once, few, many or a class for expanded clones.

TRBJ2-5 NA TRBD1 TRBV6-5 CASSLTGGQETQYF
TRBJ1-2 NA TRBD1 TRBV29-1 CSVEGEGTGPHYGYTF
TRBJ2-2 NA NA TRBV9 CASSVEEVGTGELFF
TRBJ2-7 few NA TRBV7-9 CASSYGATYEQYF
TRBJ2-1 few TRBD1 TRBV14 CASSHIKERGRTGEQFF
TRBJ2-7 NA TRBD1 TRBV7-3 CASSSGTVGEQYF
TRBJ1-2 NA TRBD1 TRBV2 CASSEGTGSPLRGYTF
TRBJ2-7 NA TRBD2 TRBV2 CASRDGRF
TRBJ2-3 NA TRBD2 TRBV7-6 CASSFGLAGGTDTQYF
TRBJ2-5 few TRBD2 TRBV19 CASSPLRGGETQYF